This T cell receptor (beta chain) was sequenced for a study of siplizumab effects on memory and regulatory T cells. Study-wide points: The Treg-derived share of mappable alloreactive CD4+ clones averaged roughly 69% with siplizumab and over 25% in controls. Naive T cells were seemingly more diverse than memory cells, and major contributions to the alloresponse seemed to be made by them. Roughly 75-96% of proliferating CD4+ or CD8+ clones defied assignment to a naive or memory phenotype.

The germline V gene encodes CDR1 LNHDA and CDR2 SQIVND (reference sequence). This CDR3 spans 16 amino acids. J gave up 8 bases and V 2 bases, and 7 bases lay outside the gene matches. Profiled with immunoSEQ multiplex PCR; TCRdb holds only in-frame clones, not every one. The repertoire consists of roughly 56,000 clones, with over 95% occurring once and the leading ten covering roughly 1.1%. As regards this clone: Its antigen is as yet unknown.

Using a few donor pairs, the authors sequenced unstimulated naive, memory, effector memory and TEMRA subsets. This rearrangement joins TRBV19 to TRBJ2-1; 12 bases are a match to TRBD2. This TCR derives from a human donor in good health. Material: naive CD8+ T cells sorted from blood. CDR3 DNA sequence: TGTGCCAGTAGTATACTCTCTAGCGGGAGGGCCCATGAGCAGTTCTTC. This encodes CASSILSSGRAHEQFF.